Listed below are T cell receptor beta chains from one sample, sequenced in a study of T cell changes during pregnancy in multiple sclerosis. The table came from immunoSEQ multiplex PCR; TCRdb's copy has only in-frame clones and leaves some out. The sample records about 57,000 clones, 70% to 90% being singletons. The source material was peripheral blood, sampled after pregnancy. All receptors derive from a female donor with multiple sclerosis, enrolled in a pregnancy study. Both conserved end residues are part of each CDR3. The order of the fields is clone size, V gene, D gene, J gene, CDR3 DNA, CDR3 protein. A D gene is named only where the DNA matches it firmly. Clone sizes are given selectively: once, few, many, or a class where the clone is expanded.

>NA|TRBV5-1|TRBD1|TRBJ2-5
TGCGCCAGCAGCTTCAGGGACAGGAGCCAAGAGACCCAGTACTTC
CASSFRDRSQETQYF
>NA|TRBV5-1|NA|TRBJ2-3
TGCGCCAGCAGCCTTGGACTCATCACAGATACGCAGTATTTT
CASSLGLITDTQYF
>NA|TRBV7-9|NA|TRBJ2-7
TGTGCCAGCAGCTTCGCGTTCGAGCAGTACTTC
CASSFAFEQYF
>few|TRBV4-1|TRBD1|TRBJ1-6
TGCGCCAGCAGCCCTGGACAGGGGAATTCACCCCTCCACTTT
CASSPGQGNSPLHF
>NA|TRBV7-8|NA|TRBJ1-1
TGTGCCAGCAGCCAAAGTTGGACTCCGAACACTGAAGCTTTCTTT
CASSQSWTPNTEAFF
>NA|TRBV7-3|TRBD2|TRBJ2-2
TGTGCCAGCAGCTTAAACCGACTAGCGGGGGGGCGGCCCACCGGGGAGCTGTTTTTT
CASSLNRLAGGRPTGELFF
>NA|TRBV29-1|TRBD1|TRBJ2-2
TGCAGCGGGGGGACAGTTTTTCCCGGGGAGCTGTTTTTT
CSGGTVFPGELFF
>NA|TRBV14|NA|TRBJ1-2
TGTGCCAGCAGCCAAGGAAGCCTCTATGGCTACACCTTC
CASSQGSLYGYTF
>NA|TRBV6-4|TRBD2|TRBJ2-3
TGTGCCAGCAGTGCCGGTAGCGGGGGGCCTGATACGCAGTATTTT
CASSAGSGGPDTQYF
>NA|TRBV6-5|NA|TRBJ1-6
TGTGCCACCAGCCCCGGGTCGTCCTATAATTCACCCCTCCACTTT
CATSPGSSYNSPLHF
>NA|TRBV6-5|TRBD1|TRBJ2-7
TGTGCCAGCAGTACTACGACAGGGGGGTACTACGAGCAGTACTTC
CASSTTTGGYYEQYF
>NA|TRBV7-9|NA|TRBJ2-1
TGTGCCAGCAGCTTCCAAGACTATGAGCAGTTCTTC
CASSFQDYEQFF
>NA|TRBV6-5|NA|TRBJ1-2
TGTGCCAGCAGTTACGGGCAGGGAAGGGGGAACTATGGCTACACCTTC
CASSYGQGRGNYGYTF
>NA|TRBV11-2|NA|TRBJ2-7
TGTGCCAGCAGCTTAAGGAGGGGCGCCTACGAGCAGTACTTC
CASSLRRGAYEQYF
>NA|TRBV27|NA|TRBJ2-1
TGTGCCAGCAGGAGCTCCTACAATGAGCAGTTCTTC
CASRSSYNEQFF
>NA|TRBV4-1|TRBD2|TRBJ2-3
TGCGCCAGCAGCCAACCCGGACTAGCGGGGGGCCGGAGCACAGATACGCAGTATTTT
CASSQPGLAGGRSTDTQYF
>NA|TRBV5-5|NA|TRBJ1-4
TGTGCCAGCAGCTTGGACAGGGTGGATGAAAAACTGTTTTTT
CASSLDRVDEKLFF
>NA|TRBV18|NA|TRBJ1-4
TGTGCCAGCTCACCAGGGGGCGAATGGGAAAAACTGTTTTTT
CASSPGGEWEKLFF
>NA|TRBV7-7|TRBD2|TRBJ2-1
TGTGCTAGCAGCCCAGGACTAGCTGGGGGCCATGAGCAGTTCTTC
CASSPGLAGGHEQFF
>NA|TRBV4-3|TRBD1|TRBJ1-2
TGCGCCAGCAGCCCGACAGGGATCGGCTATGGCTACACCTTC
CASSPTGIGYGYTF
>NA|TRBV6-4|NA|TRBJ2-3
TGTGCCAGCAGTGAGGGGGGGCCGGCAGATACGCAGTATTTT
CASSEGGPADTQYF
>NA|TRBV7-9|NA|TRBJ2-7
TGTGCCAGCAGCTTGAGAGACGGGGGACGTAACGAGCAGTACTTC
CASSLRDGGRNEQYF
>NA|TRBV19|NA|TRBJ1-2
TGTGCCAGTAGTACGGGGGGCTTCGATGGCTACACCTTC
CASSTGGFDGYTF
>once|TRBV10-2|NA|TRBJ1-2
TGCGCCAGCAGTGGCGGGGCTCCTGGGCGCTATGGCTACACCTTC
CASSGGAPGRYGYTF
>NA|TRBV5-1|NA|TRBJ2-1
TGCGCCAGCAGCCTTCCTAGTTATGAGCAGTTCTTC
CASSLPSYEQFF
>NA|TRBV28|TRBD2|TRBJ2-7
TGTGCCAGCAGAGTAGCGGGGGGGACCTACGAGCAGTACTTC
CASRVAGGTYEQYF
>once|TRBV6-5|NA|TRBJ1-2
TGTGCCAGCAGTTACGGACTACGTTATGGCTACACCTTC
CASSYGLRYGYTF
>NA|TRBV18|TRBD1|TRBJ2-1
TGTGCCAGCTCACTCCTTAGACAGGGCTACAATGAGCAGTTCTTC
CASSLLRQGYNEQFF